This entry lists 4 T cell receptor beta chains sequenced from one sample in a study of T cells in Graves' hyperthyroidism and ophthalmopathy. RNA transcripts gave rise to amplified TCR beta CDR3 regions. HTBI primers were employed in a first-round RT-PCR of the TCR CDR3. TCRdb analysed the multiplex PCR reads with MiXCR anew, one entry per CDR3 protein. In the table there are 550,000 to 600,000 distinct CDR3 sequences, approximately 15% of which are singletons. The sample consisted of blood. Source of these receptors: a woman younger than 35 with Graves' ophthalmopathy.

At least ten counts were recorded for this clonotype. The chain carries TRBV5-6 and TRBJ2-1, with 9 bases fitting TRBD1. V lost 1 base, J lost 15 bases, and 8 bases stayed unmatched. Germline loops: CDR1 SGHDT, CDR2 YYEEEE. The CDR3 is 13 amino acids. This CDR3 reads CASSLTGGPFRFF. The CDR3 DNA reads TGTGCCAGCAGCTTGACAGGGGGCCCTTTTAGGTTCTTC. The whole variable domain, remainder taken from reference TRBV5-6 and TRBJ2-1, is DAGVTQSPTHLIKTRGQQVTLRCSPKSGHDTVSWYQQALGQGPQFIFQYYEEEERQRGNFPDRFSGHQFPNYSSELNVNALLLGDSALYLCASSLTGGPFRFFGPGTRLTVL.

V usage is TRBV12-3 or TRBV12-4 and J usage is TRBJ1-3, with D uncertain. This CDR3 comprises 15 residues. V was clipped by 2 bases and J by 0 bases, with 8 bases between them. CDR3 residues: CASSLSYVSGNTIYF. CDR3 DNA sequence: TGTGCCAGCAGTTTATCCTACGTCTCTGGAAACACCATATATTTT.

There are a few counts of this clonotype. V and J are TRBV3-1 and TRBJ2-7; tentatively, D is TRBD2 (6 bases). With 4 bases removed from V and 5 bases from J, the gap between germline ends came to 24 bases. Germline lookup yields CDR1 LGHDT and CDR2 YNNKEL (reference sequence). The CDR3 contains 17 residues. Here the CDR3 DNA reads TGTGCCAGCAGCCTCGGGGGTGTAACGAGGTTTTACCACGAGCAGTACTTC. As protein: CASSLGGVTRFYHEQYF.

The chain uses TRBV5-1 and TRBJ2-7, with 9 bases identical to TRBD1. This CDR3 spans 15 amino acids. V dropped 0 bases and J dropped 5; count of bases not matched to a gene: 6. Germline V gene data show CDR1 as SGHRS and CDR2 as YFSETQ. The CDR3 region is CASSLGRGQGHEQYF. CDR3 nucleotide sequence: TGCGCCAGCAGCTTGGGCCGGGGACAGGGTCACGAGCAGTACTTC.